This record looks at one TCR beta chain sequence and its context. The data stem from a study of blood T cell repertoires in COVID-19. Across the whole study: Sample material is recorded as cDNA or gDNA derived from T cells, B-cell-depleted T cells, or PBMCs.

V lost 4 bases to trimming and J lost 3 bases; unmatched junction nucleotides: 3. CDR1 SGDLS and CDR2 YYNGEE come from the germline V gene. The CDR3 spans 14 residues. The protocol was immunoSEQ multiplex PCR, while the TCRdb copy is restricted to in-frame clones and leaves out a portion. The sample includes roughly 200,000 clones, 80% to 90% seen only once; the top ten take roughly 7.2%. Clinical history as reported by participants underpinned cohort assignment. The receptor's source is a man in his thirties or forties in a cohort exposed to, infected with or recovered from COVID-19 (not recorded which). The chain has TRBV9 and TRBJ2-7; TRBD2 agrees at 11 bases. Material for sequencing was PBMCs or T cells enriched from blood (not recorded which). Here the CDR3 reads CASSLGTSGYEQYF. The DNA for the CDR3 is TGTGCCAGCAGCCTGGGGACTAGCGGCTACGAGCAGTACTTC. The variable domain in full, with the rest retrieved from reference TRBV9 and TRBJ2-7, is DSGVTQTPKHLITATGQRVTLRCSPRSGDLSVYWYQQSLDQGLQFLIQYYNGEERAKGNILERFSAQQFPDLHSELNLSSLELGDSALYFCASSLGTSGYEQYFGPGTRLTVT.